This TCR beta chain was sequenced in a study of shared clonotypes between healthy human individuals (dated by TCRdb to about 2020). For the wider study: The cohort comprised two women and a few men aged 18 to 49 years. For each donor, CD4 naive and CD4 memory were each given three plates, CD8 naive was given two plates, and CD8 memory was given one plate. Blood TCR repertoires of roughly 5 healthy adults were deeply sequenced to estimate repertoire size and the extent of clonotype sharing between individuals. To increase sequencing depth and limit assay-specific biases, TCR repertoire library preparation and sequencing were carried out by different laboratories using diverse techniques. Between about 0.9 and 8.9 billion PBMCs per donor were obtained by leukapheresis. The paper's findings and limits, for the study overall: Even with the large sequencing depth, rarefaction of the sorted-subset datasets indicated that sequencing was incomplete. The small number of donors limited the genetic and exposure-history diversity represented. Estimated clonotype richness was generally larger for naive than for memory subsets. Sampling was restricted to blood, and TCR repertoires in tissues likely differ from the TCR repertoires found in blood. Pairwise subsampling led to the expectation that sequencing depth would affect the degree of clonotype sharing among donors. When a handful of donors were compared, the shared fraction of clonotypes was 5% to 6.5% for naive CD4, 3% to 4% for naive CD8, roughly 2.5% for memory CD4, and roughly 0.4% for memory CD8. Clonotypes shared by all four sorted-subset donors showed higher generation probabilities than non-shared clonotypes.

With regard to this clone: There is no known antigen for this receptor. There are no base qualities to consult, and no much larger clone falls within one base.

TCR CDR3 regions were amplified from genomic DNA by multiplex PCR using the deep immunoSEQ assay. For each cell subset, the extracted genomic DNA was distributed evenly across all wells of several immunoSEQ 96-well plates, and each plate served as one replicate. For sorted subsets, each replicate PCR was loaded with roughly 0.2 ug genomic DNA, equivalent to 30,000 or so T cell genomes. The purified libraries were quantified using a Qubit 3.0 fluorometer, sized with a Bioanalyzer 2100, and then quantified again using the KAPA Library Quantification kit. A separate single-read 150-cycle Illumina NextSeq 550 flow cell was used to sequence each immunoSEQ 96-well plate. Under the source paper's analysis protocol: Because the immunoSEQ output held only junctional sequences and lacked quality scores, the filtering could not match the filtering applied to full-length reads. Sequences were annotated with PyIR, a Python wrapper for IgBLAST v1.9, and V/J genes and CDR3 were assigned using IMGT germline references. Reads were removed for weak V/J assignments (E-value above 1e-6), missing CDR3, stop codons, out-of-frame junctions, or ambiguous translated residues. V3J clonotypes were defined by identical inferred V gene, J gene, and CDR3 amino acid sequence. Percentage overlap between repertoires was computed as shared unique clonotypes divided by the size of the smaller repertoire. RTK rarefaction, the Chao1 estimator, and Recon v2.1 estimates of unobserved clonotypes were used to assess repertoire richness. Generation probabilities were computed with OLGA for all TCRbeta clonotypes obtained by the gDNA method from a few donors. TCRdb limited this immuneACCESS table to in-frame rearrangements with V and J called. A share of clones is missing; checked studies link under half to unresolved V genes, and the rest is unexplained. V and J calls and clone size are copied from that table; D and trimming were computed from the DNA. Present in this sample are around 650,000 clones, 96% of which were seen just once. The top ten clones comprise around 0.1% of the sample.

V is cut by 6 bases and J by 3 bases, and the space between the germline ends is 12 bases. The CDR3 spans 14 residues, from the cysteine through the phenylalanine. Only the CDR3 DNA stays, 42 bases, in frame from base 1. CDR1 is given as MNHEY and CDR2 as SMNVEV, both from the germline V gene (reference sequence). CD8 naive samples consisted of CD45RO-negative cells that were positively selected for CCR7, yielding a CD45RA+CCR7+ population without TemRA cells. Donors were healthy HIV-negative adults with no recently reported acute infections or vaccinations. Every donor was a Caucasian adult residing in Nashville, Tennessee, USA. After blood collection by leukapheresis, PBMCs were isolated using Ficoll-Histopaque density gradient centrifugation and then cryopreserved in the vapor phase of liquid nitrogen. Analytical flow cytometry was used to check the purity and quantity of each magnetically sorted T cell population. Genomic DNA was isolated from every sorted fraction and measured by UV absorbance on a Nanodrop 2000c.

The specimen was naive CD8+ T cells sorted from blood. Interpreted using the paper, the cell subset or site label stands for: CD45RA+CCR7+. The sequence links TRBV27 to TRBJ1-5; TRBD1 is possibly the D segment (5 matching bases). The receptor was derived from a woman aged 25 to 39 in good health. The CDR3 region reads CASRLTVDNQPQHF. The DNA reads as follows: TGTGCCAGCAGGCTGACAGTAGACAATCAGCCCCAGCATTTT.